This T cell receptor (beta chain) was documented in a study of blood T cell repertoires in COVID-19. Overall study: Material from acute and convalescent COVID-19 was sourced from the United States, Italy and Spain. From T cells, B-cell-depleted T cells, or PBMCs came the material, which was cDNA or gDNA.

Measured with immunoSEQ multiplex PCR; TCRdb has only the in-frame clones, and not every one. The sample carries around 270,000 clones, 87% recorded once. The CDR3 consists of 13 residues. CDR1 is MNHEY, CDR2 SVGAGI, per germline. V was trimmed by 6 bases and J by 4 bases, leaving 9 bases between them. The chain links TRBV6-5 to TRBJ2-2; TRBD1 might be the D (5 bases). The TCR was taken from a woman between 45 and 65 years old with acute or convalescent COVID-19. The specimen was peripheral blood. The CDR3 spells CASRDSFTGELFF. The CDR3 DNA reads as TGTGCCAGCAGAGACAGTTTCACCGGGGAGCTGTTTTTT.